This paragraph covers one T cell receptor beta chain sequence. This entry comes from a study of human versus mouse CDR3 diversity and MHC coevolution. CDR1 and CDR2 (germline): LNHDA, SQIVND (reference sequence). The CDR3 runs 13 residues. Trimming removed 8 bases from V and 2 bases from J; junction bases left unmatched: 5. Only in-frame clones appear in the TCRdb table, and some are missing; sequencing was by immunoSEQ multiplex PCR. The sample holds about 80,000 clones; just over 90% are singletons and the top ten take 1.3% to 1.5%. The sequenced sample consisted of naive CD4+ T cells from blood. The subset was: CD45RO-negative CD62L-positive naive CD4 T cells. The receptor was isolated from a person between 25 and 69 years old in good health. The rearrangement joins TRBV19 to TRBJ2-7; TRBD1 matches 8 bases. The CDR3 is CASSGGRTYEQYF. CDR3 nucleotides: TGTGCCAGTTCAGGGGGCCGCACCTACGAGCAGTACTTC.